The text below deals with one T cell receptor beta chain. These data are taken from a study of technical replicates of blood from a few donors. Using immunoSEQ multiplex PCR, the repertoire was profiled, and TCRdb retains in-frame clones only, with some absent. The table records roughly 80,000 clones, roughly 92% of them present only once. Between the trimmed V and J ends, which lost 4 bases and 4 bases, there was a span of 7 bases. This CDR3 is 12 amino acids long. Germline assignment: CDR1 SGDLS and CDR2 YYNGEE. The sequence derives from a human donor in good health. The V and J genes are TRBV9 and TRBJ2-3, with D hard to call. The sample taken for sequencing was T cells isolated from PBMCs. This CDR3 is CASSPRADTQYF. The DNA of the CDR3 is TGTGCCAGCAGCCCCCGTGCAGATACGCAGTATTTT.